Below, one T cell receptor beta chain is given with its context. Its matching antigen is unknown. The data are from a study of a mutant IDH1 vaccine in newly diagnosed glioma. Study-level background: Most had both radiotherapy and temozolomide beforehand; others had only one.

The V gene lost 1 base and the J gene lost 7 bases, with 13 bases spanning the gap. The CDR3 is 14 residues long. Germline CDR1 is LGHNA and CDR2 is YNFKEQ. Generated by immunoSEQ multiplex PCR, the TCRdb table keeps only in-frame clones and is missing some. The sample includes about 60,000 clones, about four fifths of them seen just once. Regarding the study as a whole: Induction of immune responses by the vaccine occurred in about 93% of patients.

The time point: week 35, safety follow-up. Mutant IDH1 20-mer peptide, at 300 ug, made up each vaccine dose, with topical imiquimod. Vaccination of patients was performed eight times, in weeks 1, 3, 5, 7, 11, 15, 19 and 23. Sequencing was performed on PBMCs, taken from a glioma patient whose treatment included an IDH1 peptide vaccine. The TCR was taken from a man aged 40-50 years with glioma. The chain recombines TRBV4-2 with TRBJ1-2; no definite D call. CDR3 in amino acids: CASSQVSESAGYTF. The CDR3, as DNA: TGTGCCAGCAGCCAAGTGTCGGAATCGGCTGGCTACACCTTC.